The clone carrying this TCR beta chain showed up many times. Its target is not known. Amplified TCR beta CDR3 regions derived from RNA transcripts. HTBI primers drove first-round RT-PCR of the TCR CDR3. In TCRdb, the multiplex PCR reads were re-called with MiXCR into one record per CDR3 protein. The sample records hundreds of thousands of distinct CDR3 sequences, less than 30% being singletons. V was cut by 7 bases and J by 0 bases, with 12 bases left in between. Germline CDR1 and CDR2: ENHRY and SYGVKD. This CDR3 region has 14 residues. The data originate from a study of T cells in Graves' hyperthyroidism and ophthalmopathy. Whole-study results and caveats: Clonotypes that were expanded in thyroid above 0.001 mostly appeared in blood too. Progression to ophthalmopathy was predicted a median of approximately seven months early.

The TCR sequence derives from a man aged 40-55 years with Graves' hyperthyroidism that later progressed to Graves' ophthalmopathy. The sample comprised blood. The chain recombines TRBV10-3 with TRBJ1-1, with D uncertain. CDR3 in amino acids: CAINSGSMNTEAFF. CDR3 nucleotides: TGTGCCATCAACTCTGGGTCTATGAACACTGAAGCTTTCTTT.